This TCR beta chain was documented in a study of CD8+CD57+ T cells in acquired aplastic anemia. The V and J ends lost 2 bases and 1 base respectively, with 8 bases between them. Germline V CDR1 and CDR2: MNHEY, SMNVEV (reference sequence). The CDR3 length is 14 residues. Template material for TCR beta VDJ and CDR3 profiling consisted of genomic DNA. TCRdb reanalysed the reads using MiXCR and keeps one entry per CDR3 protein. The sample has 150,000 to 200,000 distinct CDR3 sequences, less than 50% seen once; the top ten hold 10% to 15%. The sample holds a few counts of this clonotype. By flow cytometry, patients selected for sequencing had shown an expansion of CD8+CD57+ cells.

This chain joins TRBV27 and TRBJ1-2, with D unresolved. Material: sorted CD4+, CD8+, or CD8+CD57+ T cells (not recorded which) from PBMCs. This TCR was recovered from a human donor with aplastic anemia. The CDR3 here is CASSLKSDNYGYTF. As DNA, the CDR3 is TGTGCCAGCAGTTTAAAGTCCGATAACTATGGCTACACCTTC.